This T cell receptor beta chain was profiled in a study of blood T cell repertoires in COVID-19. Study-wide background: Researchers got acute and convalescent COVID-19 samples from the United States, Italy and Spain. The analysed material was cDNA or gDNA that came from T cells, B-cell-depleted T cells, or PBMCs.

Followed longitudinally, the Seattle patients had been enrolled during active infection. V lost 8 bases to trimming and J lost 3 bases; unmatched junction nucleotides: 6. CDR1 is ENHRY, CDR2 SYGVKD, per germline. The length of the CDR3 is 13 residues. Original processing notes: Reference gene primer amplification gave nucleated cell count estimates. Profiled with immunoSEQ multiplex PCR; TCRdb holds only in-frame clones, not every one. From that table come the V and J calls and clone size; the DNA was used to work out D and trimming. Of about 130,000 clones in the sample, approximately 85% were seen once.

The V and J genes are TRBV10-3 and TRBJ1-1; 7 bases are shared with TRBD1. The source of this sequence is a woman over 75 with COVID-19, enrolled during active disease. Input material: peripheral blood. CDR3: CAIGGGADTEAFF. The CDR3 nucleotides are TGTGCCATCGGAGGGGGCGCGGACACTGAAGCTTTCTTT.